A selection of T cell receptor beta chains follows, all from one sample in a study of cytomegalovirus exposure and HLA in healthy donors. Clones were read by immunoSEQ multiplex PCR, and TCRdb kept only the in-frame ones, dropping some. Of approximately 110,000 clones listed, 73% are singletons. The specimen was PBMCs. These receptors were taken from a man aged 35-49 years in good health and CMV-seronegative. Each CDR3 is given with its conserved first and last residue. A D gene is named only where the DNA matches it firmly. The size entry is marked missing in some rows and otherwise reads once, few, many or a size class.

size,V,J,D,CDR3,DNA
few,TRBV7-9,TRBJ2-7,-,CASSLEQGLGEQYF,TGTGCCAGCAGCTTAGAACAGGGCCTGGGGGAGCAGTACTTC
once,TRBV25-1,TRBJ2-4,TRBD1,CASRDNRGLPGGIQYF,TGTGCCAGCAGAGATAACAGGGGGCTTCCCGGGGGCATTCAGTACTTC
-,TRBV9,TRBJ1-6,TRBD1,CASSDGTGANSPLHF,TGTGCCAGCAGCGATGGGACAGGGGCCAATTCACCCCTCCACTTT
-,TRBV4-1,TRBJ1-1,TRBD1,CASSHLTGPSEAFF,TGCGCCAGCAGCCACCTGACAGGGCCATCTGAAGCTTTCTTT
-,TRBV7-2,TRBJ1-1,TRBD1,CASSFGGTVNTEAFF,TGTGCCAGCAGCTTCGGTGGGACAGTGAACACTGAAGCTTTCTTT
once,TRBV11-2,TRBJ1-3,-,CASSLARAGLGGNTIYF,TGTGCCAGCAGCTTAGCCCGGGCGGGACTCGGAGGAAACACCATATATTTT
-,TRBV2,TRBJ1-6,-,CASTPRGQDYNSPLHF,TGTGCCAGCACCCCCCGTGGGCAGGACTATAATTCACCCCTCCACTTT
few,TRBV7-8,TRBJ2-1,TRBD2,CASSSRTSGRDNEQFF,TGTGCCAGCAGCTCCAGGACTAGCGGGCGAGACAATGAGCAGTTCTTC
-,TRBV13,TRBJ2-1,-,CASSLTLVSYNEQFF,TGTGCCAGCAGCTTAACGCTAGTATCCTACAATGAGCAGTTCTTC
-,TRBV5-8,TRBJ2-3,TRBD1,CASSQDLGTATDTQYF,TGCGCCAGCAGCCAGGACTTGGGGACAGCGACAGATACGCAGTATTTT
-,TRBV6-1,TRBJ2-7,-,CASGRDTSYEQYF,TGTGCCAGCGGCCGGGACACATCCTACGAGCAGTACTTC
-,TRBV7-9,TRBJ2-7,-,CASSLVDGSYEQYF,TGTGCCAGCAGCTTAGTCGACGGGAGCTACGAGCAGTACTTC
-,TRBV5-1,TRBJ1-6,TRBD1,CASSSAGTGLRSPLHF,TGCGCCAGCAGCTCCGCCGGGACAGGGCTTCGATCACCCCTCCACTTT
once,TRBV19,TRBJ2-2,-,CASRPTWTAGELFF,TGTGCCAGTAGACCCACTTGGACAGCGGGGGAGCTGTTTTTT
few,TRBV20-1,TRBJ1-1,-,CSALNRGEAFF,TGCAGTGCGTTAAACCGGGGGGAAGCTTTCTTT
-,TRBV20-1,TRBJ2-3,-,CSARHQTKEYF,TGCAGTGCTAGGCATCAGACTAAGGAGTATTTT
-,TRBV27,TRBJ2-1,-,CASSGSESSYNEQFF,TGTGCCAGCAGTGGAAGCGAGAGCTCCTACAATGAGCAGTTCTTC
-,TRBV4-3,TRBJ1-5,-,CASSQERFGGRPQHF,TGCGCCAGCAGCCAAGAACGTTTTGGGGGCCGGCCCCAGCATTTT
-,TRBV7-9,TRBJ2-7,TRBD1,CASSLFWGQGSGEQYF,TGTGCCAGCAGCTTGTTTTGGGGACAGGGGTCTGGAGAGCAGTACTTC
-,TRBV18,TRBJ1-1,-,CASSPSAGIGNTEAFF,TGTGCCAGCTCACCGTCGGCAGGGATCGGTAACACTGAAGCTTTCTTT
-,TRBV18,TRBJ1-3,TRBD1,CASSPPDRGTGNTIYF,TGTGCCAGCTCACCCCCGGACAGGGGCACTGGAAACACCATATATTTT
-,TRBV27,TRBJ2-5,TRBD1,CASSWNSRQGGYQYF,TGTGCCAGCAGTTGGAATAGCAGACAGGGGGGGTATCAGTACTTC
-,TRBV19,TRBJ2-1,-,CASSPRGSGSYNEQFF,TGTGCCAGTAGTCCGCGGGGCAGCGGTTCCTACAATGAGCAGTTCTTC
-,TRBV5-8,TRBJ2-7,TRBD2,CASSYQRGYSYEQYF,TGTGCCAGCAGCTATCAGCGGGGGTACTCCTACGAGCAGTACTTC
-,TRBV6-1,TRBJ1-6,-,CASSGGGTSPLHF,TGTGCCAGCAGTGGGGGGGGGACCTCACCCCTCCACTTT
-,TRBV4-1,TRBJ2-3,-,CASSQPRVRGTDTQYF,TGCGCCAGCAGCCAACCCAGGGTCCGGGGCACAGATACGCAGTATTTT
-,TRBV5-4,TRBJ2-7,-,CASSLAGRRGEQYF,TGTGCCAGCAGCTTGGCCGGCCGGCGCGGCGAGCAGTACTTC
-,TRBV28,TRBJ1-1,-,CASRGAMNTEAFF,TGTGCCAGCAGGGGCGCGATGAACACTGAAGCTTTCTTT
-,TRBV5-1,TRBJ2-2,-,CASSVQGRTGELFF,TGCGCCAGCAGCGTCCAGGGGCGCACCGGGGAGCTGTTTTTT
once,TRBV6-5,TRBJ1-1,-,CASSYEQGNTEAFF,TGTGCCAGCAGTTACGAGCAGGGGAACACTGAAGCTTTCTTT